These 20 T cell receptor beta chains share one sample of origin, sequenced in a study of cytomegalovirus exposure and HLA in healthy donors. Both 60 Vbeta primers and 13 Jbeta primers went into the PCR. TCRdb's copy holds only in-frame clones and misses some; the assay was immunoSEQ multiplex PCR. The repertoire holds around 80,000 clones, with 62% as singletons. Sequencing was carried out using PBMCs. These receptors all come from a male donor in good health and CMV-seropositive.

The chain recombines TRBV7-3 with TRBJ1-2, with TRBD1 as a possible D gene (6 bases). The V gene's germline CDR1 is SGHTA and CDR2 FQGTGA. CDR3 length: 13 residues. V shed 2 bases and J shed 5 bases, with 9 bases lying between them. CDR3 DNA sequence: TGTGCCAGCAGCTTAGCCAGGGGATATGGCTACACCTTC. Translating gives CASSLARGYGYTF.

The chain uses TRBV4-3 and TRBJ2-5; D remains ambiguous. From germline, CDR1 is LGHNA and CDR2 YSLEER. There are 13 residues in the CDR3. V was cut by 0 bases and J by 5 bases, with 7 bases left in between. The CDR3 DNA reads as TGCGCCAGCAGCCAAGAAGGAGAGGAGACCCAGTACTTC. This gives the protein CASSQEGEETQYF.

J is TRBJ1-5 and V is TRBV7-3; D is unclear. From germline, CDR1 is SGHTA and CDR2 FQGTGA. The germline V and J ends were trimmed by 5 bases and 4 bases, with 9 bases remaining between them. There are 13 residues in the CDR3. DNA of the CDR3: TGTGCCAGCAGCCAAAACTCGAATCAGCCCCAGCATTTT. Its translation: CASSQNSNQPQHF.

The chain recombines TRBV7-6 with TRBJ2-1; D is unclear. V was clipped by 1 base and J by 5 bases, with 9 bases between them. The germline V gene has CDR1 SGHVS and CDR2 FNYEAQ. The CDR3 is 14 residues long. This CDR3 is CASSLVGGHNEQFF. The CDR3 DNA reads TGTGCCAGCAGCTTAGTTGGTGGCCACAATGAGCAGTTCTTC.

The gene calls are TRBV7-8 and TRBJ2-7; the D is unclear. Germline CDR1 reads SGHVS; CDR2 reads FQNEAQ. This CDR3 has 11 residues. V shed 5 bases and J shed 3 bases, with 5 bases lying between them. CDR3: CASSVIYEQYF. The DNA of the CDR3 is TGTGCCAGCAGCGTCATCTACGAGCAGTACTTC.

This chain uses TRBV13 with TRBJ2-5, with TRBD2 as a possible D gene (6 bases). Germline V gene data show CDR1 as PRHDT and CDR2 as FYEKMQ (reference sequence). This CDR3 region has 17 residues. V gave up 5 bases and J gave up 2 bases, with 21 bases separating them. The CDR3 here is CASSLVKGEVGQETQYF. The CDR3 nucleotides are TGTGCCAGCAGCCTTGTCAAAGGGGAGGTTGGTCAAGAGACCCAGTACTTC. Full variable domain (rest looked up from reference TRBV13 and TRBJ2-5): AAGVIQSPRHLIKEKRETATLKCYPIPRHDTVYWYQQGPGQDPQFLISFYEKMQSDKGSIPDRFSAQQFSDYHSELNMSSLELGDSALYFCASSLVKGEVGQETQYFGPGTRLLVL.

The rearrangement joins TRBV2 to TRBJ2-7, with D perhaps TRBD1 (5 bases). This CDR3 is built from 14 residues. The V end was cut by 3 bases, the J end by 5 bases, with 14 bases between. The germline V gene encodes CDR1 SNHLY and CDR2 FYNNEI. CDR3 DNA: TGTGCCAGCAGTGAGAACAGGAACGGCAACGAGCAGTACTTC. It codes for CASSENRNGNEQYF.

This clone came up a few times. This chain uses TRBV18 with TRBJ1-2, with 7 bases fitting TRBD1. Germline lookup yields CDR1 KGHSH and CDR2 LQKENI. The V gene end was trimmed by 3 bases and the J gene end by 0 bases; junction bases not matched to a gene: 4. The CDR3 is 15 amino acids. The CDR3 nucleotides read TGTGCCAGCTCACCTGCGACAGGGTCTAACTATGGCTACACCTTC. This codes for CASSPATGSNYGYTF.

This clone has only a few counts. This sequence joins TRBV9 and TRBJ2-3; TRBD2 agrees at 9 bases. Looked up from germline, CDR1 is SGDLS and CDR2 is YYNGEE. This CDR3 is 16 amino acids long. Trimming cost V 1 base and J 5 bases; bases outside gene matches: 8. The CDR3 is CASSVRAGGPVDTQYF. The CDR3 DNA is TGTGCCAGCAGCGTAAGGGCGGGGGGGCCGGTAGATACGCAGTATTTT.

This clone came up once. V is TRBV6-1 and J is TRBJ1-2, with TRBD1 as a possible D gene (5 bases). Germline CDR1 MNHNS, CDR2 SASEGT. The CDR3 loop spans 13 amino acids. V dropped 2 bases and J dropped 4 bases, with 8 bases sitting between them. CDR3 in DNA: TGTGCCAGCAGTGAACGGGGGATCTATGGCTACACCTTC. Its protein product is CASSERGIYGYTF.

The rearrangement links TRBV10-3 to TRBJ2-1; 7 nucleotides align to TRBD1. Germline trimming cut 11 bases from V and 7 bases from J; bases unmatched to any gene: 11. The CDR3 spans 13 residues. Per the germline V gene, CDR1 is ENHRY and CDR2 is SYGVKD. CDR3 DNA sequence: TGTGCCGCTCGCCAGGGCAGGGGGAATGAGCAGTTCTTC. Translated, it gives CAARQGRGNEQFF.

This clone was seen more than once but under ten times. The rearrangement links TRBV30 to TRBJ2-5; perhaps TRBD1 as D (6 bases). The germline V gene encodes CDR1 GTSNPN and CDR2 SVGIG (reference sequence). The CDR3 consists of 14 residues. V lost 0 bases, J lost 5 bases, and 13 bases lay in between. CDR3 in DNA: TGTGCCTGGAGTGTGAGGTGGGGGCGGGAGACCCAGTACTTC. This codes for CAWSVRWGRETQYF.

The rearrangement joins TRBV5-4 to TRBJ2-7, with 9 bases aligning to TRBD2. Germline values: CDR1 SGHNT, CDR2 YYREEE (reference sequence). After removal of 4 bases from V and 6 bases from J, the junction contained 14 bases not matched to a gene. CDR3 length: 16 residues. The DNA of the CDR3 is TGTGCCAGCAGCCCTGGCGCGGGAGGGATGGGCCCCGAGCAGTACTTC. It translates to CASSPGAGGMGPEQYF.

V usage is TRBV30 and J usage is TRBJ2-7, with a tentative D call TRBD1 (6 bases). This CDR3 spans 14 amino acids. The V and J ends lost 0 bases and 5 bases respectively, with 14 bases between them. The germline CDR1 and CDR2 sequences are GTSNPN and SVGIG (reference sequence). CDR3 sequence (DNA): TGTGCCTGGAGTGTAAACAGGGTCCGAAACGAGCAGTACTTC. As protein: CAWSVNRVRNEQYF.

This clone showed up just once. The V call is TRBV18, the J call TRBJ2-2; TRBD1 agrees at 8 bases. V lost 3 bases to trimming and J lost 4 bases; unmatched junction nucleotides: 10. CDR3 length: 17 residues. The germline V gene has CDR1 KGHSH and CDR2 LQKENI. CDR3 coding DNA: TGTGCCAGCTCACCGCTCGGACAGGGTTCGGGCACCGGGGAGCTGTTTTTT. This encodes CASSPLGQGSGTGELFF.

This chain connects TRBV1 to TRBJ2-5; the listed D gene, TRBD2, was not tested against the DNA. TRBV1 is a pseudogene locus. This CDR3 is 19 amino acids long. The CDR3 sequence is CTSSHPLVASPLAQETQYF. The DNA of the CDR3 is TGCACCAGCAGCCACCCCCTCGTGGCTAGCCCCTTAGCACAAGAGACCCAGTACTTC.

V is TRBV2 and J is TRBJ1-4; tentatively, D is TRBD1 (5 bases). The CDR3 covers 12 residues. Germline lookup yields CDR1 SNHLY and CDR2 FYNNEI. Trimming removed 1 base at V and 14 bases at J, with 11 bases between. CDR3 coding DNA: TGTGCCAGCAGTGAAGGGGGCAGGAATCTGTTTTTT. The encoded protein is CASSEGGRNLFF.

Written as DNA, the CDR3 is TGCAGCGTTGAAGGGGGGGGGAGAGGGGAGCAGTTCTTC. Translated, it gives CSVEGGGRGEQFF. The V and J genes are TRBV29-1 and TRBJ2-1; 7 bases map to TRBD2. Germline CDR1 SQVTM, CDR2 ANQGSEA. This CDR3 has 13 amino acids. J lost 10 bases, V lost 1 base, and 7 bases had no gene match.

This rearrangement joins TRBV28 to TRBJ2-7, with TRBD1 matching 9 bases. V shed 5 bases and J 3 bases; nucleotides not matched to a gene: 8. The CDR3 length is 15 residues. CDR1 MDHEN and CDR2 SYDVKM come from the germline V gene. The CDR3 loop is CASSPTGTGYYEQYF. In nucleotides, the CDR3 is TGTGCCAGCAGTCCGACCGGGACAGGGTACTACGAGCAGTACTTC.

The J gene is TRBJ2-7, the V gene TRBV6-1; possibly TRBD2 for D (6 bases). Germline CDR1 reads MNHNS; CDR2 reads SASEGT. Trimming took off 3 bases at V and 9 bases at J, with 18 bases between the two ends. This CDR3 has 14 residues. The CDR3 reads CASSEGDLSGRQYF. The CDR3 DNA sequence: TGTGCCAGCAGTGAGGGGGACCTTAGCGGACGGCAGTACTTC.